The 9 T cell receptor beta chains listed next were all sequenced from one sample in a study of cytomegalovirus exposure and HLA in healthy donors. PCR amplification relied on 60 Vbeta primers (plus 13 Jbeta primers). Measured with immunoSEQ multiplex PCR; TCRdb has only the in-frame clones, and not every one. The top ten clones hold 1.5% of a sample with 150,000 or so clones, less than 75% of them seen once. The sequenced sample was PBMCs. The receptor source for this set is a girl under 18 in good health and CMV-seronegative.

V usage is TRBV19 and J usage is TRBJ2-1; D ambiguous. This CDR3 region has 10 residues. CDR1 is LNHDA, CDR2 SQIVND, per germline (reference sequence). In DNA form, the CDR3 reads TGTGCATGCGCTGCCAATGAGCAGTTCTTC. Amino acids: CACAANEQFF.

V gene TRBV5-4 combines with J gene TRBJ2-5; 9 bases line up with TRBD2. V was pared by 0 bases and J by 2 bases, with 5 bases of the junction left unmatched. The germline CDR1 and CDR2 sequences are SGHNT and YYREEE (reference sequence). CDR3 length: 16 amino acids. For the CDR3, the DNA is TGTGCCAGCAGCTTGGGCGGACTAGCGACACAAGAGACCCAGTACTTC. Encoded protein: CASSLGGLATQETQYF.

CDR3 DNA: TGTGCCAGCAGCCTCCGCCTCGGGGGGGCTTTCAATGAGCAGTTCTTC. It codes for CASSLRLGGAFNEQFF. The gene calls are TRBV7-9 and TRBJ2-1; 8 bases align to TRBD2. In germline, CDR1 is SEHNR, CDR2 FQNEAQ (reference sequence). CDR3 length: 16 amino acids. V trimming: 5 bases; J trimming: 6 bases; junction bases outside the gene matches: 12.

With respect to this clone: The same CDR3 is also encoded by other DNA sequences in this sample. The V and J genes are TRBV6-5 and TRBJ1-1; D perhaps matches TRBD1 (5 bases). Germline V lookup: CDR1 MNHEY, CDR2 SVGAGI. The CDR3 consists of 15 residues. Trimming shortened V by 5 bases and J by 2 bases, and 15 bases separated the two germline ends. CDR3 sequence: CASSKGQGDNTEAFF. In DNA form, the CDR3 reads TGTGCCAGCAGTAAAGGGCAGGGTGATAACACTGAAGCTTTCTTT.

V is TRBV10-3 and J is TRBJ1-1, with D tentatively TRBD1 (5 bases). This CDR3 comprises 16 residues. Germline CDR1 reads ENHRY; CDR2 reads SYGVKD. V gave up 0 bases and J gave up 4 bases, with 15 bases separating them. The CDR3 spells CAISESRGAGSTEAFF. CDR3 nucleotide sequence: TGTGCCATCAGTGAGTCGCGCGGGGCAGGGTCCACTGAAGCTTTCTTT.

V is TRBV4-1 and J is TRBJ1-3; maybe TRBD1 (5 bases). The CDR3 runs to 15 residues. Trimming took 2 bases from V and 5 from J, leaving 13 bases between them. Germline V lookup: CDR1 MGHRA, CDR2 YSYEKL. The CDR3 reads CASSQSSGQRNTIYF. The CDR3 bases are TGCGCCAGCAGCCAATCTTCAGGGCAGAGAAACACCATATATTTT.

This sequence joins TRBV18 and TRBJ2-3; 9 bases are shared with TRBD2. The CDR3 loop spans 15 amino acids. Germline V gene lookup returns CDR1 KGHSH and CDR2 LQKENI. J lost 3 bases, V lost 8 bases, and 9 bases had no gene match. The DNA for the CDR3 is TGTGCCAGCCTTCCCCCTAGCGGGGTAACAGATACGCAGTATTTT. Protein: CASLPPSGVTDTQYF.

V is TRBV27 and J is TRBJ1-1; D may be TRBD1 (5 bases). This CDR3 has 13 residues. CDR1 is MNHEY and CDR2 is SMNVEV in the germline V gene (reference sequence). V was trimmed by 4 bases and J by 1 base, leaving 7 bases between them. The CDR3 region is CASSWGGNTEAFF. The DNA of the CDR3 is TGTGCCAGCAGTTGGGGGGGGAACACTGAAGCTTTCTTT.

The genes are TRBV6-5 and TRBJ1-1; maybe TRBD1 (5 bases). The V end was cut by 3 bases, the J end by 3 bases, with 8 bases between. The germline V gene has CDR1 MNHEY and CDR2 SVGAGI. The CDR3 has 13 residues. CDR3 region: CASSYQGDTEAFF. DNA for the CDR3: TGTGCCAGCAGTTATCAGGGTGACACTGAAGCTTTCTTT.